Here is one T cell receptor (beta chain) with its context. Trimming took off 3 bases at V and 5 bases at J, with 7 bases between the two ends. The CDR3 is made up of 12 amino acids. CDR1 is MDHEN, CDR2 SYDVKM, per germline. The entry originates in a study of blood T cell repertoires in COVID-19. Profiling relied on immunoSEQ multiplex PCR, and the TCRdb table lists in-frame clones only, not all of them. The top ten hold around 2.5% of the sample, which has around 230,000 clones, about 83% seen once. The sample was peripheral blood. The sequence was collected from a woman between 35 and 50 years old with active or convalescent COVID-19. The rearrangement uses TRBV28 and TRBJ2-5; no clear D gene. This CDR3 reads CASSLPGETQYF. The CDR3 DNA follows: TGTGCCAGCAGTTTGCCCGGTGAGACCCAGTACTTC.